This T cell receptor beta chain was recorded in a study of blood T cell repertoires in COVID-19. Study-wide background: T cells, B-cell-depleted T cells, or PBMCs provided the cDNA or gDNA that served as material.

The assay was immunoSEQ multiplex PCR, and TCRdb's table has in-frame clones only and misses some. Here the sample spans roughly 670,000 clones, 75% to 90% being singletons. This clone was observed a handful of times. There are 15 residues in the CDR3. Germline-derived CDR1 and CDR2 are MNHEY and SVGEGT. The trim removed 5 bases at V and 5 bases at J, leaving 8 bases unmatched. This clonotype was sampled from a woman younger than 35 with acute or convalescent COVID-19. The genes are TRBV6-2 or TRBV6-3 and TRBJ2-2; the match to TRBD1 covers 7 bases. The material sequenced was peripheral blood. The CDR3, as DNA: TGTGCCAGCAGTCCACGACAGGGTTTTACCGGGGAGCTGTTTTTT. This encodes CASSPRQGFTGELFF.